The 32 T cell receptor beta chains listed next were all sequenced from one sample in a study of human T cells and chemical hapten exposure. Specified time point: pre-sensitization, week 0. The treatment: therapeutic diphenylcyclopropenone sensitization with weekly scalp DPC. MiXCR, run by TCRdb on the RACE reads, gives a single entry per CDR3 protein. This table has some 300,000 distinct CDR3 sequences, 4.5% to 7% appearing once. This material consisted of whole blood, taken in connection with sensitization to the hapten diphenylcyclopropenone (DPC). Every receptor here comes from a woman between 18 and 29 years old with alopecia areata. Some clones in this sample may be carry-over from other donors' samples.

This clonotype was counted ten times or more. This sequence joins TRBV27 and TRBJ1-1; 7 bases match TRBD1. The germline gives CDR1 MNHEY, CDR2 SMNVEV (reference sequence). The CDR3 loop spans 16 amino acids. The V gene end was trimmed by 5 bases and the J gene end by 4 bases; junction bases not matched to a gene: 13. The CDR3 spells CASSPFRTGGVTEAFF. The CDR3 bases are TGTGCCAGCAGTCCCTTCCGGACAGGCGGGGTCACTGAAGCTTTCTTT.

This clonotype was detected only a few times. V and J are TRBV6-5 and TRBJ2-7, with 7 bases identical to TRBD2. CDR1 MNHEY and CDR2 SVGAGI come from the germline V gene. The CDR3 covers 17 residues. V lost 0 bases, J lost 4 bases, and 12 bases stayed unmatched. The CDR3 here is CASSYSLLASGPYEQYF. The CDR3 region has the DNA TGTGCCAGCAGTTACTCGTTATTAGCTAGCGGTCCTTACGAGCAGTACTTC.

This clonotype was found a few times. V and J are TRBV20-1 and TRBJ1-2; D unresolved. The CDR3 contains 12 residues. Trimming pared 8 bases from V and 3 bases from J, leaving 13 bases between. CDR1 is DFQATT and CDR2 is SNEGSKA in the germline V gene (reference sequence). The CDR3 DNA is TGCAGTTCAAACCGAATGGACTATGGCTACACCTTC. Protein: CSSNRMDYGYTF.

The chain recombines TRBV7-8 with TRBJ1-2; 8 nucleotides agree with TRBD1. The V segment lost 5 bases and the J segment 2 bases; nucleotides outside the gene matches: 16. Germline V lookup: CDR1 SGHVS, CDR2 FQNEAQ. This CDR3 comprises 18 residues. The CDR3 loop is CASSQEAPGGARNYGYTF. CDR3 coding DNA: TGTGCCAGCAGCCAGGAGGCTCCAGGGGGCGCGAGAAACTATGGCTACACCTTC.

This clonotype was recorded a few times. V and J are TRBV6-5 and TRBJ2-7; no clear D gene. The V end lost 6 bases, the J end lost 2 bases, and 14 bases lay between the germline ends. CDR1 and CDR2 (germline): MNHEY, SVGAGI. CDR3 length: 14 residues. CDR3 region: CASRMTPAAYEQYF. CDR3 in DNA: TGTGCCAGCAGGATGACACCGGCGGCCTACGAGCAGTACTTC.

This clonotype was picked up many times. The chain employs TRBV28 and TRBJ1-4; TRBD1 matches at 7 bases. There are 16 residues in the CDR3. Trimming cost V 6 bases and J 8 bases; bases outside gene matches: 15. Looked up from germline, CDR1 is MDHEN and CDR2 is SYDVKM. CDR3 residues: CASRPTGHLKGEKLFF. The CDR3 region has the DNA TGTGCCAGCAGACCGACAGGGCATCTCAAAGGGGAAAAACTGTTTTTT.

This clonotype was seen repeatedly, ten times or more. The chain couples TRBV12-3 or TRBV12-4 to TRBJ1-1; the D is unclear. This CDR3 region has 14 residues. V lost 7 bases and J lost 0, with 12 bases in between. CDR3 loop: CASKFNYLNTEAFF. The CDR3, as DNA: TGTGCCAGCAAGTTTAACTATTTGAACACTGAAGCTTTCTTT.

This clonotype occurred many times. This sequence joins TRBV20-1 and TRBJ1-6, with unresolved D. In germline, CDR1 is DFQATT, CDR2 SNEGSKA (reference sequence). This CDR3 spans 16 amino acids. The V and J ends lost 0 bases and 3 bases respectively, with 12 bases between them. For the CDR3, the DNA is TGCAGTGCTAGAGATGCAAGGGTCCTCTATAATTCACCCCTCCACTTT. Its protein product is CSARDARVLYNSPLHF.

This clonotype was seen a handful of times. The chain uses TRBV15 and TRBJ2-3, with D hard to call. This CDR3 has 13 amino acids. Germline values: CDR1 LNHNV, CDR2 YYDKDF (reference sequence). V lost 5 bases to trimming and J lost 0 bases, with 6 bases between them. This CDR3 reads CATSAESTDTQYF. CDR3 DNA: TGTGCCACCAGCGCGGAGAGCACAGATACGCAGTATTTT.

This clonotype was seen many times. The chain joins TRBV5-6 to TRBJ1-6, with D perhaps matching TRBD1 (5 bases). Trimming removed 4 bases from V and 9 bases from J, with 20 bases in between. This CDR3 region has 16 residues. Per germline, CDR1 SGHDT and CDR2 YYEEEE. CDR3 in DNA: TGTGCCAGCAGCCCTCAGGGACCCTGGGGCCGTTCACCCCTCCACTTT. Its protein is CASSPQGPWGRSPLHF.

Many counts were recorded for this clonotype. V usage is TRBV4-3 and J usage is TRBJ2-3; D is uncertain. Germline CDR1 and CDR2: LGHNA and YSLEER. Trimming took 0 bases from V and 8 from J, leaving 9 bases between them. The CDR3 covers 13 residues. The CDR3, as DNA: TGCGCCAGCAGCCAAGAACCGGTCCGTACGCAGTATTTT. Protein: CASSQEPVRTQYF.

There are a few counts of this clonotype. In DNA form, the CDR3 reads TGTGCCAGCAGCGTAGAGCTGGGGTACAATGAGCAGTTCTTC. Its protein product is CASSVELGYNEQFF. The chain links TRBV9 to TRBJ2-1, with D unresolved. The CDR3 runs to 14 residues. The V gene's germline CDR1 is SGDLS and CDR2 YYNGEE. V shed 0 bases and J shed 4 bases, with 8 bases lying between them. Based on the CDR3 plus reference TRBV9 and TRBJ2-1, the full variable domain is DSGVTQTPKHLITATGQRVTLRCSPRSGDLSVYWYQQSLDQGLQFLIQYYNGEERAKGNILERFSAQQFPDLHSELNLSSLELGDSALYFCASSVELGYNEQFFGPGTRLTVL.

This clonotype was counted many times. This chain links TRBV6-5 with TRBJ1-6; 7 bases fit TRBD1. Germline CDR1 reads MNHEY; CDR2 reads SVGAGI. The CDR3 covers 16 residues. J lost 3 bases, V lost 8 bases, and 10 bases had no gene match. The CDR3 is CASDRAKAIYNSPLHF. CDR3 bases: TGTGCCAGCGACAGGGCTAAGGCGATCTATAATTCACCCCTCCACTTT.

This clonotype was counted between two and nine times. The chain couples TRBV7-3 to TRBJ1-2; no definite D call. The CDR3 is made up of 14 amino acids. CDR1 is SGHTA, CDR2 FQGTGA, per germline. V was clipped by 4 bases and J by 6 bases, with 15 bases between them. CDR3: CASSSPEVGDGYTF. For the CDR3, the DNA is TGTGCCAGCAGCTCCCCCGAGGTCGGCGATGGCTACACCTTC.

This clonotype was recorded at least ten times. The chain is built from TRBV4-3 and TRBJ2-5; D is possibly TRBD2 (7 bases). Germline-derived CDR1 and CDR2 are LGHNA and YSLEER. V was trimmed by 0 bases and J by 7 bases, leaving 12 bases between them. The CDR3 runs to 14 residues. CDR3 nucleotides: TGCGCCAGCAGCCAAGAACAGGGAGGGGTGACCCAGTACTTC. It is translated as CASSQEQGGVTQYF.

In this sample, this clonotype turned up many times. CDR3 coding DNA: TGCAGTGCTAGGAACTCTGGGGCCAACGTCCTGACTTTC. Protein sequence: CSARNSGANVLTF. The gene calls are TRBV20-1 and TRBJ2-6; D is unclear. The CDR3 totals 13 residues. Germline CDR1 and CDR2: DFQATT and SNEGSKA (reference sequence). Trimming stripped 3 bases from V and 0 bases from J, with 3 bases between.

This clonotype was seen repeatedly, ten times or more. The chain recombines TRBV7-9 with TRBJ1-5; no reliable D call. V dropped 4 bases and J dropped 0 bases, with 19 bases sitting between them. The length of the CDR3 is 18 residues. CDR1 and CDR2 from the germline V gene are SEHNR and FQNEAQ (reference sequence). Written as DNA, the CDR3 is TGTGCCAGCAGCTACACGGACCTTACCCCATATAGCAATCAGCCCCAGCATTTT. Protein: CASSYTDLTPYSNQPQHF.

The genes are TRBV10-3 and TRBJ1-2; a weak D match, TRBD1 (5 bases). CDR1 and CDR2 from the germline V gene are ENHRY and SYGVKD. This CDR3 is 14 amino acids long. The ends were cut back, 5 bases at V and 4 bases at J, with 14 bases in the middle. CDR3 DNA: TGTGCCATCAGTAAAGAAAGAGGGGCCTATGGCTACACCTTC. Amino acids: CAISKERGAYGYTF.

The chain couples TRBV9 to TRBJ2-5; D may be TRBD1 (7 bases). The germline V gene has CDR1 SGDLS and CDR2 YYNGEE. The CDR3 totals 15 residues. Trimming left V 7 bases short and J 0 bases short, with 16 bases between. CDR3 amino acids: CASSTSGGYQETQYF. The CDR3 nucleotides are TGTGCCAGCTCCACATCAGGGGGGTACCAAGAGACCCAGTACTTC.

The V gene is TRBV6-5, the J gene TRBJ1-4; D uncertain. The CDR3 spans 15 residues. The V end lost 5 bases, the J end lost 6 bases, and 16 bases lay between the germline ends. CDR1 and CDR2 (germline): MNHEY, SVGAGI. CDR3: CASSPVAPIDEKLFF. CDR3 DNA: TGTGCCAGCAGTCCCGTGGCCCCAATTGATGAAAAACTGTTTTTT.

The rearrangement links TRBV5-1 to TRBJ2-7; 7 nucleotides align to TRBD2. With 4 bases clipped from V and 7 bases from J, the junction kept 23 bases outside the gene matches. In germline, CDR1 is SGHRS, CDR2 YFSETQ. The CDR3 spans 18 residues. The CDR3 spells CASSRIPYGGTVRGEQYF. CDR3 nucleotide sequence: TGCGCCAGCAGCCGAATTCCGTACGGGGGGACCGTACGGGGGGAGCAGTACTTC.

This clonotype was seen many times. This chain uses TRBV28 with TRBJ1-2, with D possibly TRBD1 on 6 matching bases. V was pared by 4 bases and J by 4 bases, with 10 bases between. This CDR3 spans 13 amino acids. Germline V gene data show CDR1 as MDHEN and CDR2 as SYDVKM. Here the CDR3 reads CASSSDSLYGYTF. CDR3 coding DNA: TGTGCCAGCAGTTCGGACAGCCTCTATGGCTACACCTTC.

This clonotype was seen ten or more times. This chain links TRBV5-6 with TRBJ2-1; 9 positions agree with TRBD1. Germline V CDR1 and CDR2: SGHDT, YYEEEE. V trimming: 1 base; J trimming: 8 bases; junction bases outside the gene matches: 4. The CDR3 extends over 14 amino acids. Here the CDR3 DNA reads TGTGCCAGCAGCTTGTTACAGGGGGCATATGAGCAGTTCTTC. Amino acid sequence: CASSLLQGAYEQFF.

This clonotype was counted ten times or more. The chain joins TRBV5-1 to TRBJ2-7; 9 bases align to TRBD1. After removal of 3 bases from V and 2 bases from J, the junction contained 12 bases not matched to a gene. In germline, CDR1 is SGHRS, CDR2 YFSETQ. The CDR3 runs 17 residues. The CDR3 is CASSSSRRDRATYEQYF. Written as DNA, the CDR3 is TGCGCCAGCAGCTCGAGTAGAAGGGACAGGGCAACCTACGAGCAGTACTTC.

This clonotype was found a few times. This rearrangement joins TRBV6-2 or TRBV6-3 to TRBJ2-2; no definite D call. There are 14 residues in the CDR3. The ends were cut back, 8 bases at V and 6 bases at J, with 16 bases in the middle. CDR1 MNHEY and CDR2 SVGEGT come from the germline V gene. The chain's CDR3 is CASATGRASGELFF. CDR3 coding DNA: TGTGCCAGCGCAACGGGCAGAGCCTCCGGGGAGCTGTTTTTT.

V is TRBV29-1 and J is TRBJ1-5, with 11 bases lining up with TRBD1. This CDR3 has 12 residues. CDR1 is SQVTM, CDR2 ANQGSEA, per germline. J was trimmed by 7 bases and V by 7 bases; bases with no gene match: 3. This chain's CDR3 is CSAGTGGQPQHF. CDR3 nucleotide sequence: TGCAGCGCCGGGACAGGGGGACAGCCCCAGCATTTT.

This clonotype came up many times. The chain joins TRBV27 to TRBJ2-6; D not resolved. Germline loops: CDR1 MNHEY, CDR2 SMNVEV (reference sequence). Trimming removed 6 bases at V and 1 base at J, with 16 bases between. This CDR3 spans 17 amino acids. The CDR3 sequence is CASRKGTERSGANVLTF. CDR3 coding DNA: TGTGCCAGCAGGAAAGGAACGGAAAGATCTGGGGCCAACGTCCTGACTTTC. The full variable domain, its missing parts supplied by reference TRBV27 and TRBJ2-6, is EAQVTQNPRYLITVTGKKLTVTCSQNMNHEYMSWYRQDPGLGLRQIYYSMNVEVTDKGDVPEGYKVSRKEKRNFPLILESPSPNQTSLYFCASRKGTERSGANVLTFGAGSRLTVL.

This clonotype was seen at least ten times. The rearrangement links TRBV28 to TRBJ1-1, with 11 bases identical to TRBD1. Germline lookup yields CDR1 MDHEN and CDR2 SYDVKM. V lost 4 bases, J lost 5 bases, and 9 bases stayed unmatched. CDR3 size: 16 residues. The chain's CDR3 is CASSSPGQGDLTEAFF. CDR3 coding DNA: TGTGCCAGCAGTTCCCCGGGACAGGGGGATCTTACTGAAGCTTTCTTT.

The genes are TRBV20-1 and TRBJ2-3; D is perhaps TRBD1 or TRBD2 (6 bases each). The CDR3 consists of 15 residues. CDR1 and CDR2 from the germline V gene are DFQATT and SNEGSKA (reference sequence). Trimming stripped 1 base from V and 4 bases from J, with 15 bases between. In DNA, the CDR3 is TGCAGTGCTAGAGCCTTGGGGGGCAGGGCAGATACGCAGTATTTT. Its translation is CSARALGGRADTQYF.

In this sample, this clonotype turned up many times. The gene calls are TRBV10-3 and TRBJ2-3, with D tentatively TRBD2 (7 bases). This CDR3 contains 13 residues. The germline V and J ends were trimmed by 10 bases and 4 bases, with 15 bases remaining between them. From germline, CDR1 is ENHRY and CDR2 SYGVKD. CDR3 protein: CATAGEGSDTQYF. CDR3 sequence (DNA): TGTGCCACCGCAGGGGAGGGTTCAGATACGCAGTATTTT.

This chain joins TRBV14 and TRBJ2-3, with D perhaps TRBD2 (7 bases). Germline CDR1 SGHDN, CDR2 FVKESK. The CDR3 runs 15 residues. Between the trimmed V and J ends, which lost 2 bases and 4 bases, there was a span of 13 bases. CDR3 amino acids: CASSQWGGRADTQYF. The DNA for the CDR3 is TGTGCCAGCAGCCAATGGGGGGGCCGGGCAGATACGCAGTATTTT.

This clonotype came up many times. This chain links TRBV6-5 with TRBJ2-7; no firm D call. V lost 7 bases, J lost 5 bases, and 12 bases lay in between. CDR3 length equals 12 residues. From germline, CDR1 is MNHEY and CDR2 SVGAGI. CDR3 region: CASTGNFDEQYF. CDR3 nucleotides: TGTGCCAGCACAGGAAATTTTGACGAGCAGTACTTC.